This T cell receptor (beta chain) was obtained from a study of T cell responses to AZD1222 COVID-19 vaccine. Points from the study as a whole: White British ancestry dominated among donors, who included more females, and clonal diversity was possibly underestimated.

The study pooled second doses at about 4 or about 12 weeks. Of note for this clone: The target antigen is unknown.

The germline V and J ends were trimmed by 1 base and 12 bases, with 19 bases remaining between them. CDR1 is LGHNA, CDR2 YNFKEQ, per germline. This CDR3 is built from 14 residues. Assay: immunoSEQ multiplex PCR; the TCRdb copy retains only in-frame clones and omits some. The sample lists 80,000 to 100,000 clones; approximately 86% were seen once. The origin of this receptor is an adult who received the AZD1222 COVID-19 vaccine. The material was peripheral blood, obtained 28 days after the second AZD1222 dose. V and J are TRBV4-2 and TRBJ2-7; either TRBD1 or TRBD2 may supply D (6 bases each). This chain's CDR3 is CASSQGRTGATMYF. The DNA of the CDR3 is TGTGCCAGCAGCCAAGGGAGGACGGGGGCCACGATGTACTTC.